The next 28 T cell receptor beta chains were all read from a single sample in a study of T cells in Graves' hyperthyroidism and ophthalmopathy. Amplified regions were TCR beta CDR3 sequences from RNA transcripts. First-round RT-PCR with HTBI primers amplified the TCR CDR3 region. MiXCR, applied by TCRdb to the multiplex PCR reads, yields one record per CDR3 protein. The data contain nearly 600,000 distinct CDR3 sequences, approximately 13% of them singletons. Sequenced: blood. These receptors were taken from a woman younger than 45 with Graves' hyperthyroidism that later progressed to Graves' ophthalmopathy.

This clonotype was picked up a small number of times. V gene TRBV7-2 combines with J gene TRBJ1-1, with D perhaps TRBD1 (5 bases). Germline V gene sequence: CDR1 SGHTA, CDR2 FQGNSA. The CDR3 spans 13 residues. Trimming cost V 5 bases and J 3 bases, with 10 bases left between them. The CDR3, as DNA: TGTGCCAGCAGCCTTATGGGGGACACTGAAGCTTTCTTT. Amino acid sequence: CASSLMGDTEAFF. The full variable domain, its missing parts supplied by reference TRBV7-2 and TRBJ1-1, is GAGVSQSPSNKVTEKGKDVELRCDPISGHTALYWYRQSLGQGLEFLIYFQGNSAPDKSGLPSDRFSAERTGGSVSTLTIQRTQQEDSAVYLCASSLMGDTEAFFGQGTRLTVV.

This clonotype was recorded many times. V gene TRBV20-1 combines with J gene TRBJ2-7; unclear D gene. This CDR3 has 13 residues. CDR1 and CDR2 from the germline V gene are DFQATT and SNEGSKA (reference sequence). The V gene lost 5 bases and the J gene lost 2 bases, with 13 bases spanning the gap. CDR3: CSASLGRTYEQYF. Here the CDR3 DNA reads TGCAGTGCTTCGTTAGGTCGTACCTACGAGCAGTACTTC.

CDR3 coding DNA: TGTGCCACCAGCAGGGACCTCAGGGGTCATGAAAAACTGTTTTTT. This sequence encodes CATSRDLRGHEKLFF. The rearrangement links TRBV15 to TRBJ1-4; perhaps TRBD1 as D (6 bases). This CDR3 has 15 amino acids. Germline V lookup: CDR1 LNHNV, CDR2 YYDKDF (reference sequence). V was trimmed by 3 bases and J by 6 bases, leaving 14 bases between them.

As for this clonotype: A much larger clone sits a single nucleotide away, making a read error possible. The chain carries TRBV27 and TRBJ1-1; weak D call: TRBD1 (6 bases). Per germline, CDR1 MNHEY and CDR2 SMNVEV (reference sequence). Trimming removed 8 bases at V and 6 bases at J, with 16 bases between. This CDR3 has 13 residues. In DNA, the CDR3 is TGTGCCAGCGGCGACGGGACATCCTCTGAAGCTTTCTTT. Its translation: CASGDGTSSEAFF.

This clonotype was found a few times. This sequence joins TRBV11-1 and TRBJ2-5; 7 nucleotides align to TRBD1. The V gene end was trimmed by 1 base and the J gene end by 5 bases; junction bases not matched to a gene: 7. This CDR3 has 15 amino acids. CDR1 SGHAT and CDR2 FQDESV come from the germline V gene (reference sequence). The CDR3 protein is CASSLGVGGLETQYF. In nucleotides, the CDR3 is TGTGCCAGCAGCTTAGGCGTAGGGGGCTTGGAGACCCAGTACTTC.

This clonotype has just a few counts. For the CDR3, the DNA is TGTGCCAGCAGTTTAGGGACAGGGGTTGATCAGCCCCAGCATTTT. Protein product: CASSLGTGVDQPQHF. The gene calls are TRBV12-3 or TRBV12-4 and TRBJ1-5; TRBD1 matches at 9 bases. The CDR3 contains 15 residues. Trimming at V came to 1 base and at J to 5 bases, leaving 3 bases not matched to a gene.

As to this clonotype: Since a much larger clone is just one base distant, this may be a read error. This chain links TRBV2 with TRBJ2-1; D is uncertain. Per germline, CDR1 SNHLY and CDR2 FYNNEI. The CDR3 length is 11 residues. V was trimmed by 4 bases and J by 8 bases, leaving 6 bases between them. The CDR3 is CASSGHDEQFF. The CDR3 region has the DNA TGTGCCAGCAGTGGACACGATGAGCAGTTCTTC.

About this clonotype itself: The germline gene is not matched at one end of the junction; a read error may be the cause. The genes are TRBV7-9 and TRBJ2-3, with D possibly TRBD2 on 5 matching bases. In germline, CDR1 is SEHNR, CDR2 FQNEAQ (reference sequence). This CDR3 comprises 12 residues. CDR3 in DNA: TGTGCCAGCACCTCTAGCACAGATACGCGGTATTTT. Encoded protein: CASTSSTDTRYF.

CDR3 in amino acids: CASSPPSGYEQYF. In DNA, the CDR3 is TGTGCCAGCAGCCCCCCTAGCGGGTACGAGCAGTACTTC. This rearrangement joins TRBV7-9 to TRBJ2-7, with 8 bases that match TRBD2. Germline assignment: CDR1 SEHNR and CDR2 FQNEAQ (reference sequence). The V segment lost 5 bases and the J segment 4 bases; nucleotides outside the gene matches: 4. The CDR3 consists of 13 residues.

Many counts were recorded for this clonotype. The V gene is TRBV27, the J gene TRBJ1-4, with 9 bases matching TRBD1. Germline CDR1 MNHEY, CDR2 SMNVEV (reference sequence). With V trimmed by 4 bases and J by 8 bases, 5 bases remained unmatched. The CDR3 consists of 14 residues. The CDR3 loop is CASSSTGGEEKLFF. In nucleotides, the CDR3 is TGTGCCAGCAGTTCGACAGGGGGTGAGGAAAAACTGTTTTTT.

The sample holds many counts of this clonotype. V and J are TRBV24-1 and TRBJ2-2, with D unclear. Germline V gene sequence: CDR1 KGHDR, CDR2 SFDVKD. Trimming took 3 bases from V and 5 from J, leaving 18 bases between them. The CDR3 covers 17 residues. CDR3: CATSDALDPAGTGELFF. The CDR3, as DNA: TGTGCCACCAGTGATGCGCTAGACCCGGCAGGTACCGGGGAGCTGTTTTTT.

DNA of the CDR3: TGTGCCAGCCAGAGGGAGACTAGCGGGAGGAGTGAGCAGTTCTTC. It yields the protein CASQRETSGRSEQFF. The V gene is TRBV28, the J gene TRBJ2-1; 13 nucleotides line up with TRBD2. The CDR3 is 15 amino acids. V shed 8 bases, J shed 9 bases, and the junction held 10 bases outside the gene matches. Germline V lookup: CDR1 MDHEN, CDR2 SYDVKM.

At least ten counts were recorded for this clonotype. This rearrangement joins TRBV11-3 to TRBJ2-3; maybe TRBD1 (5 bases). With 1 base removed from V and 8 bases from J, the gap between germline ends came to 7 bases. The CDR3 has 12 residues. Germline-derived CDR1 and CDR2 are SGHNT and YENEEA. CDR3 amino acids: CASSLARGTQYF. Here the CDR3 DNA reads TGTGCCAGCAGCTTAGCAAGGGGTACGCAGTATTTT.

This clonotype showed up many times. V gene TRBV24-1 combines with J gene TRBJ2-2; possible D gene TRBD1, 5 bases. CDR1 is KGHDR and CDR2 is SFDVKD in the germline V gene. The CDR3 runs to 15 residues. Between the trimmed V and J ends, which lost 2 bases and 1 base, there was a span of 7 bases. CDR3: CATSDWGKNTGELFF. CDR3 sequence (DNA): TGTGCCACCAGTGATTGGGGCAAGAACACCGGGGAGCTGTTTTTT.

This clonotype was seen at least ten times. This chain joins TRBV20-1 and TRBJ1-1; possible D gene TRBD1, 6 bases. V shed 1 base and J shed 3 bases, with 18 bases lying between them. This CDR3 contains 16 residues. CDR1 DFQATT and CDR2 SNEGSKA come from the germline V gene (reference sequence). The DNA of the CDR3 is TGCAGTGCTAGAGCCCAGGCGGGGGGGGCCTACACTGAAGCTTTCTTT. Its translation is CSARAQAGGAYTEAFF.

Ten or more counts support this clonotype. The rearrangement joins TRBV28 to TRBJ1-4; maybe TRBD1 (5 bases). This CDR3 contains 13 residues. The germline V gene has CDR1 MDHEN and CDR2 SYDVKM. Trimming stripped 3 bases from V and 6 bases from J, with 8 bases between. Here the CDR3 reads CASSFQGYEKLFF. CDR3 nucleotide sequence: TGTGCCAGCAGTTTTCAGGGTTATGAAAAACTGTTTTTT.

This chain uses TRBV19 with TRBJ2-1, with 8 bases aligning to TRBD2. Germline V gene data show CDR1 as LNHDA and CDR2 as SQIVND (reference sequence). The CDR3 spans 14 residues. V was pared by 7 bases and J by 4 bases, with 6 bases of the junction left unmatched. The CDR3 bases are TGTGCCAGTAACTCGGGAGGGAGGTACAATGAGCAGTTCTTC. It is translated as CASNSGGRYNEQFF. Filled out from reference TRBV19 and TRBJ2-1, the complete variable domain reads DGGITQSPKYLFRKEGQNVTLSCEQNLNHDAMYWYRQDPGQGLRLIYYSQIVNDFQKGDIAEGYSVSREKKESFPLTVTSAQKNPTAFYLCASNSGGRYNEQFFGPGTRLTVL.

This chain joins TRBV18 and TRBJ1-6; a possible D gene is TRBD1 (5 bases). Trimming stripped 8 bases from V and 6 bases from J, with 11 bases between. The CDR3 totals 13 residues. Germline loops: CDR1 KGHSH, CDR2 LQKENI. CDR3 sequence (DNA): TGTGCCAGCCAACGCGACAGTAATTCACCCCTCCACTTT. It codes for CASQRDSNSPLHF.

This clonotype was detected many times. The chain recombines TRBV5-8 with TRBJ2-7, with D tentatively TRBD2 (6 bases). Trimming took 0 bases from V and 6 from J, leaving 22 bases between them. Germline V gene sequence: CDR1 SGHTS, CDR2 YDEGEE. The length of the CDR3 is 17 residues. As DNA, the CDR3 is TGTGCCAGCAGCTTGGACACATCCGGGACTCCGCATTTCGAGCAGTACTTC. Translated: CASSLDTSGTPHFEQYF.

The chain is built from TRBV19 and TRBJ2-1; 10 bases agree with TRBD2. The ends lost 7 bases at V and 4 bases at J; junction bases unmatched: 7. In germline, CDR1 is LNHDA, CDR2 SQIVND (reference sequence). This CDR3 contains 15 residues. The CDR3 DNA follows: TGTGCCAGTATGGACGGGACTAGCGAATACAATGAGCAGTTCTTC. It yields the protein CASMDGTSEYNEQFF. The full variable domain, with the rest looked up from reference TRBV19 and TRBJ2-1, is DGGITQSPKYLFRKEGQNVTLSCEQNLNHDAMYWYRQDPGQGLRLIYYSQIVNDFQKGDIAEGYSVSREKKESFPLTVTSAQKNPTAFYLCASMDGTSEYNEQFFGPGTRLTVL.

This clonotype was counted ten times or more. V usage is TRBV4-1 and J usage is TRBJ2-2; 9 positions match TRBD1. The CDR3 sequence is 16 residues long. J was trimmed by 4 bases and V by 4 bases; bases with no gene match: 7. The V gene's germline CDR1 is MGHRA and CDR2 YSYEKL. The CDR3 DNA is TGCGCCAGCAGCCCCCAACAGGGGGCGAGCACCGGGGAGCTGTTTTTT. Protein: CASSPQQGASTGELFF.

J is TRBJ2-7 and V is TRBV20-1; tentatively, D is TRBD2 (7 bases). Germline CDR1 DFQATT, CDR2 SNEGSKA (reference sequence). With 7 bases removed from V and 3 bases from J, the gap between germline ends came to 19 bases. The CDR3 is made up of 14 amino acids. The CDR3 coding sequence is TGCAGTGGCCACGAGGGGGGGAGAAACTACGAGCAGTACTTC. Translation gives CSGHEGGRNYEQYF.

The rearrangement links TRBV6-1 to TRBJ2-2; D could derive from TRBD1 or TRBD2 (6 bases each). Trimming left V 5 bases short and J 9 bases short, with 13 bases between. Germline-derived CDR1 and CDR2 are MNHNS and SASEGT. The CDR3 sequence is 13 residues long. This chain's CDR3 is CASSYGGTRELFF. CDR3 DNA: TGTGCCAGCAGTTACGGGGGCACTCGGGAGCTGTTTTTT.

The chain combines TRBV15 with TRBJ2-5; the D gene is possibly TRBD1 (5 bases). The CDR3 sequence is 15 residues long. Germline loops: CDR1 LNHNV, CDR2 YYDKDF (reference sequence). The V and J ends lost 0 bases and 9 bases respectively, with 17 bases between them. For the CDR3, the DNA is TGTGCCACCAGCAGAGATGTTGGGGCCCTCTGGGCCCAGTACTTC. Amino acid sequence: CATSRDVGALWAQYF.

In its sample, this clonotype was seen many times. In nucleotides, the CDR3 is TGTGCCAGTAGCAGCTCCCCCAGGGACAGGGTGATGAGCACCGGGGAGCTGTTTTTT. Its translation: CASSSSPRDRVMSTGELFF. The rearrangement links TRBV19 to TRBJ2-2; 9 bases map to TRBD1. V lost 6 bases and J lost 4; bases outside the gene matches: 18. Germline-derived CDR1 and CDR2 are LNHDA and SQIVND (reference sequence). The CDR3 runs to 19 residues.

There are a few counts of this clonotype. The chain links TRBV25-1 to TRBJ1-2; TRBD1 might be the D (5 bases). The CDR3 sequence is 16 residues long. V lost 4 bases and J lost 4, with 19 bases in between. The germline V gene has CDR1 MGHDK and CDR2 SYGVNS. CDR3 nucleotides: TGTGCCAGCAGTGGGACACAGTGGTGGGGGTCCTATGGCTACACCTTC. Its translation: CASSGTQWWGSYGYTF.

Comments on this clonotype: A much bigger clone sits one base away, suggesting this may be a read error. The chain employs TRBV30 and TRBJ2-2; unclear D gene. CDR3 size: 14 residues. The V end was cut by 5 bases, the J end by 0 bases, with 10 bases between. Germline loops: CDR1 GTSNPN, CDR2 SVGIG (reference sequence). Here the CDR3 reads CAWGHTANTGELFF. The CDR3, as DNA: TGTGCCTGGGGTCATACAGCGAACACCGGGGAGCTGTTTTTT.

This clonotype appeared once. A read error may explain this, as a much larger clone is one base away. The chain carries TRBV12-3 or TRBV12-4 and TRBJ1-4; D is unresolved. The length of the CDR3 is 12 residues. The CDR3 bases are TGTGCCAGCAGTTCGGGCCCCGAAAAACTGGTTTTT. This sequence encodes CASSSGPEKLVF.